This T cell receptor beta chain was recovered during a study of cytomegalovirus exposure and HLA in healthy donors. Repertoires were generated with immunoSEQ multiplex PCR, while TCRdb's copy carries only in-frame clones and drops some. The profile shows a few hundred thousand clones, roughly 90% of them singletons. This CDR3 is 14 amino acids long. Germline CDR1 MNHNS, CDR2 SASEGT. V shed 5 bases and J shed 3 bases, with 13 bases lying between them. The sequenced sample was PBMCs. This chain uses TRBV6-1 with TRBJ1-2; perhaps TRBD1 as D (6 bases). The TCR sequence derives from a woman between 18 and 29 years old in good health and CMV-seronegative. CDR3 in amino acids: CASSIQKGDYGYTF. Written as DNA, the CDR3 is TGTGCCAGCAGTATCCAAAAGGGGGACTATGGCTACACCTTC.